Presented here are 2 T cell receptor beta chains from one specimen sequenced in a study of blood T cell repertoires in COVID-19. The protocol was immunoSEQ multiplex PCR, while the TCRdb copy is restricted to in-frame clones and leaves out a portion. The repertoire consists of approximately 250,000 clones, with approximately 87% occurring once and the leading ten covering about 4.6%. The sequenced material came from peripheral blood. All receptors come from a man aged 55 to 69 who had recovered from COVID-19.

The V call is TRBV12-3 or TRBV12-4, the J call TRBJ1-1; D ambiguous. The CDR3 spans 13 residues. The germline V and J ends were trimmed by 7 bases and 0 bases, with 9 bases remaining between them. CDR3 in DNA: TGTGCCAGCACCTTCACACTGAACACTGAAGCTTTCTTT. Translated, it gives CASTFTLNTEAFF.

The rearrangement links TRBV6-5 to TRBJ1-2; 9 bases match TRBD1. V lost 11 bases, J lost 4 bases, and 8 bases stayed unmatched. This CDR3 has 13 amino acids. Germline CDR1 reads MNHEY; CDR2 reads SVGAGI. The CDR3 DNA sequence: TGTGCCGCGACAGGGGGAGAAACCTATGGCTACACCTTC. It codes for CAATGGETYGYTF.